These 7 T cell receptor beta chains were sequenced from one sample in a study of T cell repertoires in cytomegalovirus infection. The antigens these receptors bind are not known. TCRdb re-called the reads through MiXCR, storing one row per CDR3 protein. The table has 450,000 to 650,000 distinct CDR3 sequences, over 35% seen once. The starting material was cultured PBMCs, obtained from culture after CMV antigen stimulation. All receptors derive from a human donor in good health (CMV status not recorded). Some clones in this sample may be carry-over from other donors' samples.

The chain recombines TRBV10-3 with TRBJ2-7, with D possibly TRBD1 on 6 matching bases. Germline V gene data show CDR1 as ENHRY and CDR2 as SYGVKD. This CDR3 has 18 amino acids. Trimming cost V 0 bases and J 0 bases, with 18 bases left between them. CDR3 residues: CAISESDKKPDSSYEQYF. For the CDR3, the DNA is TGTGCCATCAGTGAGTCAGATAAGAAACCGGACAGCTCCTACGAGCAGTACTTC.

In DNA, the CDR3 is TGCAGCGCCTCGGCGGTAATGAACACTGAAGCTTTCTTT. Residues: CSASAVMNTEAFF. This sequence joins TRBV29-1 and TRBJ1-1; D unclear. CDR1 SQVTM and CDR2 ANQGSEA come from the germline V gene. Trimming took 7 bases from V and 0 from J, leaving 12 bases between them. This CDR3 contains 13 residues.

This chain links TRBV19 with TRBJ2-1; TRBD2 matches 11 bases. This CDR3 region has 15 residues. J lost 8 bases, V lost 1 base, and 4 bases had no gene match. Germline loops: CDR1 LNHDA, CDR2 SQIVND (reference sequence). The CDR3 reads CASSIGLAGRYEQFF. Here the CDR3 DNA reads TGTGCCAGTAGTATAGGACTAGCGGGGAGGTATGAGCAGTTCTTC.

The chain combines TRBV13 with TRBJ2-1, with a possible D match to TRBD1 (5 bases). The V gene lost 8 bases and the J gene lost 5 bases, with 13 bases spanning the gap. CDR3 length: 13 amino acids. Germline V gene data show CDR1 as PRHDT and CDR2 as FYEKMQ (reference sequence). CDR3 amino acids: CASLPRQNNEQFF. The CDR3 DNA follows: TGTGCCAGCCTCCCCCGACAGAACAATGAGCAGTTCTTC.

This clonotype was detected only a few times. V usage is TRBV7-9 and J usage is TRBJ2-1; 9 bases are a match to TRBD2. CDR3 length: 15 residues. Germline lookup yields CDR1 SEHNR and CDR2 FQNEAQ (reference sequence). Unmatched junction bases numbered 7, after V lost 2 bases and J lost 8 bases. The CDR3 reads CASSLWGGGADEQFF. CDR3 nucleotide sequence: TGTGCCAGCAGCTTATGGGGCGGGGGGGCCGATGAGCAGTTCTTC.

CDR3 in amino acids: CATSRAGIGAQETQYF. The CDR3 DNA reads as TGTGCCACCAGCAGAGCGGGAATAGGGGCCCAAGAGACCCAGTACTTC. The V gene is TRBV15, the J gene TRBJ2-5; D could derive from TRBD1 or TRBD2 (5 bases each). The CDR3 is 16 residues long. Trimming left V 1 base short and J 1 base short, with 13 bases between. Germline CDR1 and CDR2: LNHNV and YYDKDF (reference sequence).

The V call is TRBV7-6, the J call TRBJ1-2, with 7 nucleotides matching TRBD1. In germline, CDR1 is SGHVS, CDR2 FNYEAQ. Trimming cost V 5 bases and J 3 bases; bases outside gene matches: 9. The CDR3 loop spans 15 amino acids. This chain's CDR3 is CASSARQGPYYGYTF. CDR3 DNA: TGTGCCAGCAGCGCCCGACAGGGACCCTACTATGGCTACACCTTC. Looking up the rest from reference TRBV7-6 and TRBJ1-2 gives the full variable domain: GAGVSQSPRYKVTKRGQDVALRCDPISGHVSLYWYRQALGQGPEFLTYFNYEAQQDKSGLPNDRFSAERPEGSISTLTIQRTEQRDSAMYRCASSARQGPYYGYTFGSGTRLTVV.